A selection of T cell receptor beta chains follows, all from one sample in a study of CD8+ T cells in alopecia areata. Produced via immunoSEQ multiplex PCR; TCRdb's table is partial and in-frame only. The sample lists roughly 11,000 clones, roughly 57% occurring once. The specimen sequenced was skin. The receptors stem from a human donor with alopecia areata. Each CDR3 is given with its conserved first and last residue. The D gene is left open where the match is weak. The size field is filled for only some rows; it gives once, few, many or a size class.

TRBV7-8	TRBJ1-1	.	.	CASSLGQNTEAFF	TGTGCCAGCAGCTTAGGTCAGAACACTGAAGCTTTCTTT
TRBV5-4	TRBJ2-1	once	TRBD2	CASSLATGGSYNEQFF	TGTGCCAGCAGCTTGGCCACGGGAGGGTCCTACAATGAGCAGTTCTTC
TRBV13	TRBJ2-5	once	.	CASSFFRKETQYF	TGTGCCAGCAGCTTTTTCAGAAAAGAGACCCAGTACTTC
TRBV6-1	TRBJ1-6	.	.	CASSEGRRGDSSYNSPLHF	TGTGCCAGCAGTGAGGGCAGGAGGGGTGATAGCTCCTATAATTCACCCCTCCACTTT
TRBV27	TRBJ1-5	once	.	CASSPPGSNQPQHF	TGTGCCAGCAGCCCCCCAGGTAGCAATCAGCCCCAGCATTTT
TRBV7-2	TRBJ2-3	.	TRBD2	CASRPGLAGGRADTQYF	TGTGCCAGCAGACCCGGACTAGCGGGAGGTCGGGCAGATACGCAGTATTTT
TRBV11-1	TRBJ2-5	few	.	CASSRQGGEETQYF	TGTGCCAGCAGCCGGCAGGGAGGTGAGGAGACCCAGTACTTC
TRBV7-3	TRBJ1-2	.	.	CASSPQGGYGYTF	TGTGCCAGCAGCCCACAGGGAGGCTATGGCTACACCTTC
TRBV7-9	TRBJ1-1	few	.	CASSSPRGPEAFF	TGTGCCAGCAGCTCTCCGAGGGGACCTGAAGCTTTCTTT
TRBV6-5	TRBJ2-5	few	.	CASSYSTRETQYF	TGTGCCAGCAGTTACTCGACAAGAGAGACCCAGTACTTC
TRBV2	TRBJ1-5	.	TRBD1	CASRGTGGRGNQPQHF	TGTGCCTCCAGGGGGACAGGGGGCCGGGGCAATCAGCCCCAGCATTTT
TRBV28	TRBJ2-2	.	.	CASHRAGYTGELFF	TGTGCCAGCCACAGGGCGGGGTACACCGGGGAGCTGTTTTTT
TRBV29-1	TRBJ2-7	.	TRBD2	CSVETSGSSYEQYF	TGCAGCGTTGAGACTAGCGGGAGCTCCTACGAGCAGTACTTC
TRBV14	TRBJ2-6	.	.	CASSHSPGMPGANVLTF	TGTGCCAGCAGCCATTCGCCGGGGATGCCTGGGGCCAACGTCCTGACTTTC
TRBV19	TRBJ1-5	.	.	CASSIWPAANQPQHF	TGTGCCAGTAGTATTTGGCCAGCCGCTAATCAGCCCCAGCATTTT
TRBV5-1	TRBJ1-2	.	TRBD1	CASSYRPGQGMEAGYTF	TGCGCCAGCAGCTACCGACCGGGACAGGGGATGGAGGCAGGCTACACCTTC
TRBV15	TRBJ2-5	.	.	CATNPTGLGTQYF	TGTGCCACCAACCCGACGGGGCTGGGGACCCAGTACTTC
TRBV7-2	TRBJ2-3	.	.	CASSFAAFNTQYF	TGTGCCAGCAGCTTTGCCGCGTTCAATACGCAGTATTTT
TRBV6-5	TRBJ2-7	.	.	CASSYSRYEQYF	TGTGCCAGCAGTTACTCTAGGTACGAGCAGTACTTC
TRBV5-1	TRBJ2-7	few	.	CASSSHYEQYF	TGCGCCAGCAGCTCCCACTACGAGCAGTACTTC
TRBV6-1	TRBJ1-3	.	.	CASRASGGNTIYF	TGTGCCAGCAGAGCGTCCGGAGGAAACACCATATATTTT
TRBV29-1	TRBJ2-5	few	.	CSVESVTGTQYF	TGCAGCGTTGAGTCGGTGACGGGGACCCAGTACTTC
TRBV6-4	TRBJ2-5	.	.	CASSDSRFSETQYF	TGTGCCAGCAGTGACTCCCGATTTTCCGAGACCCAGTACTTC
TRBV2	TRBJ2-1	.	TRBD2	CASGVAGEGDEQFF	TGTGCCAGCGGCGTAGCGGGAGAAGGGGATGAGCAGTTCTTC
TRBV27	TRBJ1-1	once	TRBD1	CASRKRTGEYTEAFF	TGTGCCAGCAGGAAACGGACAGGGGAGTACACTGAAGCTTTCTTT
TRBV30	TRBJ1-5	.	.	CAWATDYGSNQPQHF	TGTGCCTGGGCCACGGACTACGGTAGCAATCAGCCCCAGCATTTT
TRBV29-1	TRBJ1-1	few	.	CSVPPPGNTEAFF	TGCAGCGTCCCCCCTCCGGGGAACACTGAAGCTTTCTTT
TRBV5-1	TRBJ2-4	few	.	CASSPAVGGGKNIQYF	TGCGCCAGCAGCCCAGCCGTGGGGGGAGGCAAAAACATTCAGTACTTC
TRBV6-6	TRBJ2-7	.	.	CASSYTVSGEQYF	TGTGCCAGCAGTTACACTGTTTCGGGCGAGCAGTACTTC
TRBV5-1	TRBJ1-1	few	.	CASSLRDRGGAFF	TGCGCCAGCAGCCTACGGGACCGGGGAGGAGCTTTCTTT